This passage covers 23 T cell receptor beta chains from one sample sequenced in a study of T cells in Graves' hyperthyroidism and ophthalmopathy. Amplified regions were TCR beta CDR3 sequences from RNA transcripts. First-round RT-PCR with HTBI primers amplified the TCR CDR3 region. Each CDR3 protein gets one entry after TCRdb re-called the multiplex PCR reads with MiXCR. The table includes roughly 600,000 distinct CDR3 sequences, more than 12% detected once. The sample taken for sequencing was blood. Source of these receptors: a woman in her forties or fifties with Graves' ophthalmopathy.

This clonotype appeared many times. This rearrangement joins TRBV6-2 or TRBV6-3 to TRBJ2-7, with 9 bases that match TRBD2. Trimming at V came to 4 bases and at J to 6 bases, leaving 7 bases not matched to a gene. The CDR3 is made up of 14 amino acids. Germline V lookup: CDR1 MNHEY, CDR2 SVGEGT. CDR3 DNA sequence: TGTGCCAGCAGTTCCCTAGCGGGATCCGTCGAGCAGTACTTC. It translates to CASSSLAGSVEQYF.

This clonotype occurred many times. The V and J genes are TRBV7-3 and TRBJ1-1, with D tentatively TRBD1 (6 bases). In germline, CDR1 is SGHTA, CDR2 FQGTGA. This CDR3 has 16 residues. V was clipped by 0 bases and J by 1 base, with 12 bases between them. CDR3 nucleotide sequence: TGTGCCAGCAGCTTAACAAGGAGACAGGAGAACACTGAAGCTTTCTTT. It translates to CASSLTRRQENTEAFF.

The sample holds many counts of this clonotype. The V call is TRBV14, the J call TRBJ2-7; TRBD1 aligns across 7 bases. V lost 5 bases and J lost 0; bases outside the gene matches: 4. CDR1 is SGHDN, CDR2 FVKESK, per germline. The CDR3 runs to 14 residues. This CDR3 is CASSIWTGSYEQYF. In DNA form, the CDR3 reads TGTGCCAGCAGCATCTGGACAGGCTCCTACGAGCAGTACTTC.

This clonotype was detected a few times. This chain links TRBV4-3 with TRBJ2-1, with 10 bases identical to TRBD2. Trimming removed 4 bases from V and 0 bases from J; junction bases left unmatched: 9. Germline V gene data show CDR1 as LGHNA and CDR2 as YSLEER. The length of the CDR3 is 18 residues. The CDR3 DNA reads as TGCGCCAGCAGCCGCAGCGGGCTAGCGGGGGCCTCCTACAATGAGCAGTTCTTC. Translation gives CASSRSGLAGASYNEQFF.

There are many counts of this clonotype. The CDR3 DNA is TGTGCCAGCAGCCAGATGAGGACTAGCGGGAGTTTGGTTGCAGATACGCAGTATTTT. It is translated as CASSQMRTSGSLVADTQYF. The genes are TRBV28 and TRBJ2-3, with 13 bases that match TRBD2. The CDR3 is 19 amino acids. Per the germline V gene, CDR1 is MDHEN and CDR2 is SYDVKM. V shed 6 bases and J 4 bases; nucleotides not matched to a gene: 16.

The chain has TRBV19 and TRBJ1-4; 7 positions agree with TRBD1. The V gene end was trimmed by 4 bases and the J gene end by 0 bases; junction bases not matched to a gene: 5. Germline V CDR1 and CDR2: LNHDA, SQIVND (reference sequence). The CDR3 runs 16 residues. CDR3 bases: TGTGCCAGTAGTAGACAGGGATTGGCAACTAATGAAAAACTGTTTTTT. Encoded protein: CASSRQGLATNEKLFF.

This clonotype appeared many times. V gene TRBV11-2 combines with J gene TRBJ2-5; D remains unclear. Germline CDR1 and CDR2: SGHAT and FQNNGV. With 1 base removed from V and 2 bases from J, the gap between germline ends came to 11 bases. The CDR3 totals 15 residues. In DNA form, the CDR3 reads TGTGCCAGCAGCTTAGGTCCGGGCTCACAAGAGACCCAGTACTTC. Residues: CASSLGPGSQETQYF.

This clonotype appeared a few times. This chain links TRBV19 with TRBJ2-1; 13 bases are a match to TRBD2. This CDR3 is 15 amino acids long. Germline lookup yields CDR1 LNHDA and CDR2 SQIVND (reference sequence). With V trimmed by 7 bases and J by 7 bases, 7 bases remained unmatched. This CDR3 reads CASTGLAGVGNEQFF. CDR3 DNA: TGTGCCAGTACCGGACTAGCGGGAGTCGGAAATGAGCAGTTCTTC.

This clonotype was detected ten times or more. CDR3: CASTTGHPEAFF. DNA of the CDR3: TGTGCCAGCACCACAGGCCACCCTGAAGCTTTCTTT. The rearrangement uses TRBV28 and TRBJ1-1; tentative D call: TRBD1 (5 bases). This CDR3 has 12 amino acids. Looked up from germline, CDR1 is MDHEN and CDR2 is SYDVKM. The ends were cut back, 7 bases at V and 6 bases at J, with 12 bases in the middle.

This clonotype showed up many times. The chain carries TRBV5-1 and TRBJ2-7, with unresolved D. V was trimmed by 0 bases and J by 2 bases, leaving 21 bases between them. CDR3 length: 18 residues. Germline CDR1 and CDR2: SGHRS and YFSETQ. CDR3 region: CASSLGLGDPRATYEQYF. Here the CDR3 DNA reads TGCGCCAGCAGCTTGGGGCTTGGCGATCCACGGGCTACCTACGAGCAGTACTTC. The full variable domain, rest sourced from reference TRBV5-1 and TRBJ2-7, is KAGVTQTPRYLIKTRGQQVTLSCSPISGHRSVSWYQQTPGQGLQFLFEYFSETQRNKGNFPGRFSGRQFSNSRSEMNVSTLELGDSALYLCASSLGLGDPRATYEQYFGPGTRLTVT.

This clonotype has a handful of counts. The V and J genes are TRBV19 and TRBJ2-1; the match to TRBD2 covers 14 bases. The V gene's germline CDR1 is LNHDA and CDR2 SQIVND (reference sequence). V dropped 6 bases and J dropped 9; count of bases not matched to a gene: 10. This CDR3 comprises 16 residues. In nucleotides, the CDR3 is TGTGCCAGTAGCGTGCGCGGGACTAGCGGGAGAAGTGAGCAGTTCTTC. This encodes CASSVRGTSGRSEQFF.

V and J are TRBV9 and TRBJ2-1; D is perhaps TRBD1 (7 bases). The CDR3 is 18 residues long. Germline V CDR1 and CDR2: SGDLS, YYNGEE. V lost 3 bases and J lost 3, with 22 bases in between. CDR3 sequence (DNA): TGTGCCAGCAGCGAACAGGGGAGGCTAGCGAATTACTACAATGAGCAGTTCTTC. It is translated as CASSEQGRLANYYNEQFF.

The J gene is TRBJ1-2, the V gene TRBV6-1, with 9 bases that match TRBD1. The CDR3 runs 14 residues. V trimming: 5 bases; J trimming: 4 bases; junction bases outside the gene matches: 5. Per germline, CDR1 MNHNS and CDR2 SASEGT. CDR3: CASSTGTGLYGYTF. The CDR3 nucleotides read TGTGCCAGCAGTACCGGGACAGGGCTCTATGGCTACACCTTC.

The V and J genes are TRBV19 and TRBJ1-1, with 8 bases that match TRBD1. The CDR3 sequence is 13 residues long. Germline-derived CDR1 and CDR2 are LNHDA and SQIVND (reference sequence). With V trimmed by 8 bases and J by 2 bases, 4 bases remained unmatched. This CDR3 reads CASLDRVNTEAFF. For the CDR3, the DNA is TGTGCCAGTCTGGACAGGGTCAACACTGAAGCTTTCTTT.

In its sample, this clonotype was seen many times. The J gene is TRBJ1-1, the V gene TRBV6-1; D call uncertain. CDR1 and CDR2 from the germline V gene are MNHNS and SASEGT. The germline V and J ends were trimmed by 1 base and 0 bases, with 12 bases remaining between them. The CDR3 is 16 residues long. CDR3 loop: CASSEGGGLVNTEAFF. The DNA for the CDR3 is TGTGCCAGCAGTGAAGGGGGAGGGTTAGTGAACACTGAAGCTTTCTTT.

This chain links TRBV7-6 with TRBJ2-1, with 8 bases identical to TRBD2. Losses at the gene ends were 1 base for V and 7 bases for J; bases not matched to a gene: 9. The CDR3 has 16 amino acids. Germline V gives CDR1 SGHVS, CDR2 FNYEAQ. CDR3 DNA sequence: TGTGCCAGCAGCTTAGGTGGGGGAGTAGCGGGAAATGAGCAGTTCTTC. This codes for CASSLGGGVAGNEQFF.

V gene TRBV7-3 combines with J gene TRBJ2-3; 12 nucleotides match TRBD2. CDR3 size: 18 residues. V trimming: 1 base; J trimming: 7 bases; junction bases outside the gene matches: 12. CDR1 and CDR2 from the germline V gene are SGHTA and FQGTGA. This CDR3 reads CASSLNVRTSGNFNTQYF. The CDR3 nucleotides are TGTGCCAGCAGCTTAAATGTACGGACTAGCGGGAACTTCAATACGCAGTATTTT.

The chain employs TRBV20-1 and TRBJ2-5; tentatively, D is TRBD2 (6 bases). Germline V CDR1 and CDR2: DFQATT, SNEGSKA (reference sequence). The CDR3 sequence is 12 residues long. Trimming stripped 6 bases from V and 1 base from J, with 9 bases between. Written as DNA, the CDR3 is TGCAGTGCCCTTAGCGGCCAAGAGACCCAGTACTTC. Protein sequence: CSALSGQETQYF.

The rearrangement joins TRBV27 to TRBJ2-5; 9 bases map to TRBD1. Germline CDR1 MNHEY, CDR2 SMNVEV (reference sequence). This CDR3 comprises 14 residues. Trimming took 6 bases from V and 5 from J; bases not matched to a gene: 7. The CDR3 protein is CASSAGQGWETQYF. Written as DNA, the CDR3 is TGTGCCAGCAGCGCTGGACAGGGGTGGGAGACCCAGTACTTC.

This clonotype has at least ten counts. The rearrangement links TRBV27 to TRBJ1-5; no clear D. The CDR3 covers 15 residues. Trimming took 3 bases from V and 0 from J, leaving 9 bases between them. CDR1 MNHEY and CDR2 SMNVEV come from the germline V gene (reference sequence). The chain's CDR3 is CASSFRSDSNQPQHF. The CDR3 coding sequence is TGTGCCAGCAGTTTTCGGTCAGATAGCAATCAGCCCCAGCATTTT.

The chain carries TRBV7-2 and TRBJ1-2, with D hard to call. This CDR3 contains 15 residues. With 2 bases removed from V and 4 bases from J, the gap between germline ends came to 14 bases. Germline assignment: CDR1 SGHTA and CDR2 FQGNSA. In DNA form, the CDR3 reads TGTGCCAGCAGCTTATCGCCTGGGTTTGTCTATGGCTACACCTTC. It translates to CASSLSPGFVYGYTF.

This clonotype was seen ten or more times. This chain links TRBV28 with TRBJ1-1, with D perhaps matching TRBD1 (5 bases). V lost 6 bases to trimming and J lost 1 base, with 15 bases between them. This CDR3 is built from 15 residues. CDR1 and CDR2 from the germline V gene are MDHEN and SYDVKM. The CDR3: CASRQYGHSNTEAFF. The CDR3 DNA reads TGTGCCAGCAGGCAATACGGACATTCGAACACTGAAGCTTTCTTT.

This clonotype appeared many times. This chain connects TRBV6-1 to TRBJ1-5, with D unresolved. The CDR3 has 13 residues. Between the trimmed V and J ends, which lost 6 bases and 9 bases, there was a span of 15 bases. Germline V lookup: CDR1 MNHNS, CDR2 SASEGT. As DNA, the CDR3 is TGTGCCAGCAGCGAGGAGGGTTTCGGGCCCCAGCATTTT. Amino acid sequence: CASSEEGFGPQHF.